These T cell receptor beta chains were read from a single sample in a study of T-cell memory formation after mild COVID-19. MiXCR, run by TCRdb on the 5' RACE reads, gives a single entry per CDR3 protein. The profile shows almost 550,000 distinct CDR3 sequences, approximately 20% of them singletons. The sample consisted of PBMCs or a T cell subset sorted from them (not recorded which). The receptor source for this set is an adult woman who had mild COVID-19 (a few samples of this study predate the infection). Cell type and time point are not known. CDR3s include the opening cysteine and the closing phenylalanine or tryptophan. The order of the fields is V gene, D gene, J gene, clone size, CDR3 protein, CDR3 DNA. The D gene is left open where the match is weak. Clone size is given for some rows only: seen once, a few or many times, or a class if the clone is expanded.

v_call: TRBV6-1
d_call: TRBD1
j_call: TRBJ2-1
clone_size: once
cdr3_aa: CATLRDSYNEQFF
cdr3_nt: TGTGCCACCCTCCGGGACAGCTACAATGAGCAGTTCTTC

v_call: TRBV11-2
d_call: -
j_call: TRBJ2-3
clone_size: -
cdr3_aa: CASSRRVRGTDTQYF
cdr3_nt: TGTGCCAGCAGCCGCAGGGTACGAGGCACAGATACGCAGTATTTT

v_call: TRBV19
d_call: -
j_call: TRBJ2-5
clone_size: once
cdr3_aa: CASSLGQYQETQYF
cdr3_nt: TGTGCCAGTAGTCTTGGACAGTACCAAGAGACCCAGTACTTC

v_call: TRBV15
d_call: -
j_call: TRBJ2-5
clone_size: few
cdr3_aa: CATSRDGGTPKGTQYF
cdr3_nt: TGTGCCACCAGCAGAGATGGCGGGACTCCGAAGGGGACCCAGTACTTC

v_call: TRBV7-9
d_call: -
j_call: TRBJ2-7
clone_size: few
cdr3_aa: CASSLDGHDPGSSYEQYF
cdr3_nt: TGTGCCAGCAGCTTAGACGGGCATGACCCGGGGAGCTCCTACGAGCAGTACTTC

v_call: TRBV6-2/TRBV6-3
d_call: TRBD1
j_call: TRBJ2-3
clone_size: -
cdr3_aa: CASRGTAPSTDTQYF
cdr3_nt: TGTGCCAGCAGAGGGACAGCTCCTAGCACAGATACGCAGTATTTT

v_call: TRBV12-3/TRBV12-4
d_call: TRBD2
j_call: TRBJ2-7
clone_size: few
cdr3_aa: CASSPISGVDEQYF
cdr3_nt: TGTGCCAGCAGTCCAATTAGCGGGGTCGACGAGCAGTACTTC

v_call: TRBV20-1
d_call: -
j_call: TRBJ2-1
clone_size: -
cdr3_aa: CSARSGYSSSYNEQFF
cdr3_nt: TGCAGTGCTAGAAGTGGGTACAGTAGCTCCTACAATGAGCAGTTCTTC

v_call: TRBV7-9
d_call: -
j_call: TRBJ2-1
clone_size: few
cdr3_aa: CASSLKDSNEQFF
cdr3_nt: TGTGCCAGCAGCTTAAAGGACAGCAATGAGCAGTTCTTC

v_call: TRBV7-2
d_call: -
j_call: TRBJ1-1
clone_size: -
cdr3_aa: CASSLNLIRGAVGTEAFF
cdr3_nt: TGTGCCAGCAGCTTAAATCTTATCAGGGGCGCAGTGGGCACTGAAGCTTTCTTT

v_call: TRBV12-3/TRBV12-4
d_call: -
j_call: TRBJ2-2
clone_size: -
cdr3_aa: CASRPEAGELFF
cdr3_nt: TGTGCCAGCAGACCTGAGGCCGGGGAGCTGTTTTTT

v_call: TRBV29-1
d_call: -
j_call: TRBJ2-7
clone_size: -
cdr3_aa: CSVHNSLYEQYF
cdr3_nt: TGCAGCGTTCATAACTCCCTCTACGAGCAGTACTTC

v_call: TRBV27
d_call: TRBD2
j_call: TRBJ2-1
clone_size: -
cdr3_aa: CASSAGLAEWGSYNEQFF
cdr3_nt: TGTGCCAGCAGCGCGGGACTAGCGGAGTGGGGGAGCTACAATGAGCAGTTCTTC

v_call: TRBV6-1
d_call: -
j_call: TRBJ2-1
clone_size: -
cdr3_aa: CASSEVGLSNEQFF
cdr3_nt: TGTGCCAGCAGTGAAGTAGGGCTCTCCAATGAGCAGTTCTTC

v_call: TRBV12-3/TRBV12-4
d_call: TRBD2
j_call: TRBJ2-2
clone_size: -
cdr3_aa: CASSTRAGGSAGELFF
cdr3_nt: TGTGCCAGCAGTACCCGGGCGGGGGGCTCAGCCGGGGAGCTGTTTTTT

v_call: TRBV5-1
d_call: -
j_call: TRBJ2-3
clone_size: few
cdr3_aa: CASSLEGHGTDTQYF
cdr3_nt: TGCGCCAGCAGCTTGGAGGGGCATGGAACAGATACGCAGTATTTT

v_call: TRBV7-3
d_call: TRBD2
j_call: TRBJ2-1
clone_size: -
cdr3_aa: CASSLLTSGSIHEQFF
cdr3_nt: TGTGCCAGCAGCTTACTAACTAGCGGGTCTATCCATGAGCAGTTCTTC

v_call: TRBV20-1
d_call: TRBD1
j_call: TRBJ2-7
clone_size: many
cdr3_aa: CSATGTGFYEQYF
cdr3_nt: TGCAGTGCTACCGGGACAGGGTTTTACGAGCAGTACTTC

v_call: TRBV7-9
d_call: TRBD1
j_call: TRBJ1-2
clone_size: -
cdr3_aa: CASSFGQGTNYGYTF
cdr3_nt: TGTGCCAGCAGCTTCGGACAGGGGACTAACTATGGCTACACCTTC

v_call: TRBV30
d_call: -
j_call: TRBJ2-7
clone_size: few
cdr3_aa: CAWSTRYSYEQYF
cdr3_nt: TGTGCCTGGAGTACTAGATACTCCTACGAGCAGTACTTC

v_call: TRBV20-1
d_call: -
j_call: TRBJ2-7
clone_size: few
cdr3_aa: CSAGSYEQYF
cdr3_nt: TGCAGTGCGGGATCCTACGAGCAGTACTTC

v_call: TRBV4-1
d_call: TRBD2
j_call: TRBJ2-1
clone_size: -
cdr3_aa: CASSQESAGGPAEQFF
cdr3_nt: TGCGCCAGCAGCCAAGAATCGGCGGGGGGGCCAGCTGAGCAGTTCTTC

v_call: TRBV7-3
d_call: -
j_call: TRBJ2-2
clone_size: many
cdr3_aa: CASSPGLNTGELFF
cdr3_nt: TGTGCCAGCAGCCCGGGACTTAACACCGGGGAGCTGTTTTTT

v_call: TRBV5-5
d_call: -
j_call: TRBJ2-1
clone_size: many
cdr3_aa: CASSLTLRGQFF
cdr3_nt: TGTGCCAGCAGCTTGACGTTGCGCGGGCAGTTCTTC

v_call: TRBV12-3/TRBV12-4
d_call: TRBD2
j_call: TRBJ2-1
clone_size: -
cdr3_aa: CASIAGTSGRSSYNEQFF
cdr3_nt: TGTGCCAGCATCGCCGGGACTAGCGGGAGAAGCTCCTACAATGAGCAGTTCTTC

v_call: TRBV18
d_call: TRBD2
j_call: TRBJ2-4
clone_size: -
cdr3_aa: CASSPPNSGEKNIQYF
cdr3_nt: TGTGCCAGCTCACCACCTAATAGCGGGGAAAAAAACATTCAGTACTTC

v_call: TRBV10-3
d_call: -
j_call: TRBJ1-1
clone_size: few
cdr3_aa: CAIADMPGLHGTNTEAFF
cdr3_nt: TGTGCCATCGCCGACATGCCGGGCCTACATGGCACGAACACTGAAGCTTTCTTT

v_call: TRBV6-5
d_call: TRBD1
j_call: TRBJ1-1
clone_size: few
cdr3_aa: CASSPGTGAHTEAFF
cdr3_nt: TGTGCCAGCAGCCCTGGGACAGGGGCCCACACTGAAGCTTTCTTT

v_call: TRBV4-3
d_call: TRBD2
j_call: TRBJ2-3
clone_size: few
cdr3_aa: CASSQEASGLTDTQYF
cdr3_nt: TGCGCCAGCAGCCAAGAGGCTAGCGGTCTCACAGATACGCAGTATTTT

v_call: TRBV15
d_call: -
j_call: TRBJ2-3
clone_size: -
cdr3_aa: CATSRAGAGGTDTQYF
cdr3_nt: TGTGCCACCAGCAGAGCGGGGGCAGGTGGCACAGATACGCAGTATTTT

v_call: TRBV7-8
d_call: TRBD1
j_call: TRBJ1-4
clone_size: few
cdr3_aa: CASSSTTGWLEKLFF
cdr3_nt: TGTGCCAGCAGCTCAACGACAGGGTGGCTTGAAAAACTGTTTTTT

v_call: TRBV5-1
d_call: TRBD1
j_call: TRBJ1-2
clone_size: -
cdr3_aa: CASSLSTGGDGYTF
cdr3_nt: TGCGCCAGCAGCTTGTCGACAGGGGGCGATGGCTACACCTTC

v_call: TRBV3-1
d_call: -
j_call: TRBJ2-1
clone_size: -
cdr3_aa: CASSPRDAGSEQFF
cdr3_nt: TGTGCCAGCAGCCCCCGGGACGCCGGCAGCGAGCAGTTCTTC

v_call: TRBV7-3
d_call: TRBD1
j_call: TRBJ1-6
clone_size: -
cdr3_aa: CASSLGRGQNSPLHF
cdr3_nt: TGTGCCAGCAGCTTAGGCAGGGGGCAAAATTCACCCCTCCACTTT

v_call: TRBV18
d_call: -
j_call: TRBJ2-3
clone_size: once
cdr3_aa: CASSPPRWTSGDTDTQYF
cdr3_nt: TGTGCCAGCTCACCCCCGCGTTGGACCAGCGGAGACACAGATACGCAGTATTTT

v_call: TRBV10-2
d_call: -
j_call: TRBJ2-7
clone_size: -
cdr3_aa: CASSDGQFTSSYEQYF
cdr3_nt: TGCGCCAGCAGCGACGGACAGTTCACTTCTTCCTACGAGCAGTACTTC

v_call: TRBV7-9
d_call: -
j_call: TRBJ2-1
clone_size: few
cdr3_aa: CASSFVRSAHEQFF
cdr3_nt: TGTGCCAGCAGCTTCGTGCGGTCGGCTCATGAGCAGTTCTTC

v_call: TRBV5-1
d_call: -
j_call: TRBJ2-7
clone_size: few
cdr3_aa: CASSHSSLRGDEQYF
cdr3_nt: TGCGCCAGCAGCCACTCCTCACTTAGGGGGGACGAGCAGTACTTC

v_call: TRBV19
d_call: -
j_call: TRBJ2-1
clone_size: -
cdr3_aa: CASSISGDNEQFF
cdr3_nt: TGTGCCAGTAGTATCTCAGGGGACAATGAGCAGTTCTTC

v_call: TRBV15
d_call: -
j_call: TRBJ2-3
clone_size: many
cdr3_aa: CATSRDGHRASPTDTQYF
cdr3_nt: TGTGCCACCAGCAGAGATGGGCATCGAGCCTCCCCCACAGATACGCAGTATTTT

v_call: TRBV5-5
d_call: -
j_call: TRBJ2-1
clone_size: -
cdr3_aa: CASSLARQGNEQFF
cdr3_nt: TGTGCCAGCAGCTTGGCCCGTCAGGGCAATGAGCAGTTCTTC

v_call: TRBV4-1
d_call: TRBD1
j_call: TRBJ2-7
clone_size: -
cdr3_aa: CASSQPPSGQGFSYEQYF
cdr3_nt: TGCGCCAGCAGCCAACCACCCTCCGGACAGGGCTTTAGCTACGAGCAGTACTTC

v_call: TRBV27
d_call: TRBD1
j_call: TRBJ1-1
clone_size: few
cdr3_aa: CASSAWTGITEAFF
cdr3_nt: TGTGCCAGCAGTGCCTGGACAGGGATCACTGAAGCTTTCTTT

v_call: TRBV20-1
d_call: TRBD2
j_call: TRBJ2-7
clone_size: few
cdr3_aa: CSAPPGGSGSYEQYF
cdr3_nt: TGCAGTGCCCCCCCCGGGGGGTCAGGGTCCTACGAGCAGTACTTC

v_call: TRBV5-1
d_call: TRBD2
j_call: TRBJ2-2
clone_size: -
cdr3_aa: CASKGGGAPGTGELFF
cdr3_nt: TGCGCCAGCAAAGGCGGGGGGGCCCCGGGCACCGGGGAGCTGTTTTTT

v_call: TRBV12-3/TRBV12-4
d_call: -
j_call: TRBJ2-2
clone_size: few
cdr3_aa: CASSPRQESGELFF
cdr3_nt: TGTGCCAGCAGTCCCCGACAGGAGTCCGGGGAGCTGTTTTTT

v_call: TRBV6-2/TRBV6-3
d_call: TRBD1
j_call: TRBJ1-1
clone_size: -
cdr3_aa: CASSYTGATEAFF
cdr3_nt: TGTGCCAGCAGTTACACAGGGGCTACTGAAGCTTTCTTT

v_call: TRBV20-1
d_call: -
j_call: TRBJ2-3
clone_size: -
cdr3_aa: CSARPLTWDTQYF
cdr3_nt: TGCAGTGCTAGACCTCTAACGTGGGATACGCAGTATTTT

v_call: TRBV15
d_call: -
j_call: TRBJ1-3
clone_size: -
cdr3_aa: CATSRDYGVQTGNTIYF
cdr3_nt: TGTGCCACCAGCAGAGATTACGGGGTACAAACTGGAAACACCATATATTTT

v_call: TRBV30
d_call: -
j_call: TRBJ2-7
clone_size: -
cdr3_aa: CAWSRVGGLEQYF
cdr3_nt: TGTGCCTGGAGCCGGGTAGGGGGGCTCGAGCAGTACTTC

v_call: TRBV9
d_call: -
j_call: TRBJ2-2
clone_size: few
cdr3_aa: CASSLLGLLNTGELFF
cdr3_nt: TGTGCCAGCAGCCTCCTCGGCCTGCTGAACACCGGGGAGCTGTTTTTT

v_call: TRBV7-9
d_call: TRBD1
j_call: TRBJ1-1
clone_size: -
cdr3_aa: CASSYRTGTNTEAFF
cdr3_nt: TGTGCCAGCAGTTACAGGACAGGGACGAACACTGAAGCTTTCTTT

v_call: TRBV5-1
d_call: TRBD1
j_call: TRBJ2-7
clone_size: few
cdr3_aa: CASSFRTGGFDEQYF
cdr3_nt: TGCGCCAGCAGCTTCCGGACAGGGGGCTTCGACGAGCAGTACTTC

v_call: TRBV5-6
d_call: TRBD1
j_call: TRBJ2-5
clone_size: -
cdr3_aa: CASSLDPTGAQGETQYF
cdr3_nt: TGTGCCAGCAGCTTGGACCCAACAGGGGCCCAAGGGGAGACCCAGTACTTC

v_call: TRBV7-2
d_call: TRBD2
j_call: TRBJ2-1
clone_size: few
cdr3_aa: CASSLVSSGRGYEQFF
cdr3_nt: TGTGCCAGCAGCTTAGTGTCTAGCGGGAGGGGCTATGAGCAGTTCTTC

v_call: TRBV5-1
d_call: -
j_call: TRBJ1-2
clone_size: -
cdr3_aa: CASSPTRIRGGYTF
cdr3_nt: TGCGCCAGCAGCCCTACAAGGATCCGAGGCGGCTACACCTTC

v_call: TRBV7-8
d_call: TRBD1
j_call: TRBJ2-1
clone_size: -
cdr3_aa: CASSRGQGATYNEQFF
cdr3_nt: TGTGCCAGCAGCCGCGGACAGGGAGCCACCTACAATGAGCAGTTCTTC

v_call: TRBV11-2
d_call: TRBD2
j_call: TRBJ2-1
clone_size: few
cdr3_aa: CASSLAGAGGQQFF
cdr3_nt: TGTGCCAGCAGCTTAGCGGGAGCGGGGGGACAGCAGTTCTTC